This TCR beta chain comes out of a study of vaccination and CD4 T cells after COVID-19. Across the study: Investigators drew the post-COVID samples a median approximately 92 days after diagnosis, with a range of 35 to 161. Cells were stimulated with overlapping spike peptides from SARS-CoV-2, HCoV-NL63, HCoV-OC43 and HCoV-229E.

The CDR3 contains 16 residues. V lost 1 base to trimming and J lost 3 bases, with 16 bases between them. Germline assignment: CDR1 SEHNR and CDR2 FQNEAQ (reference sequence). About this clonotype itself: Antigen: not known.

The Oncomine TCR Beta short-read assay sequenced DNA from cultured CD4+ T cells. One entry per CDR3 protein, called by TCRdb with MiXCR from the PCR reads. Altogether about 13,000 distinct CDR3 sequences are present, roughly 44% being singletons, with the ten largest covering roughly 14%. Treatment defined: roughly 10-day PBMC culture with coronavirus spike peptide pools or control peptides (ViraFEST assay). Specimen: CD4+ T cells from blood, cultured in vitro. The clonotype comes from a human donor who had recovered from COVID-19. This chain uses TRBV7-9 with TRBJ2-7; D is unresolved. The CDR3 region has the DNA TGTGCCAGCAGCTTAGATATTACGGTCCGACGCTACGAGCAGTACTTC. Residues: CASSLDITVRRYEQYF.